Below, 21 T cell receptor beta chains from the same sample are listed, as sequenced in a study of T cells after yellow fever vaccination. MiXCR, run by TCRdb on the 5' RACE reads, gives a single entry per CDR3 protein. The sample carries around 590,000 distinct CDR3 sequences, 9% to 15% recorded once. The sample was PBMCs, taken on the day of the yellow fever booster vaccination. The source is a man aged 25 to 45 who received the YFV17D yellow fever vaccine.

The sample holds a few counts of this clonotype. The chain is built from TRBV9 and TRBJ2-5; D is ambiguous. The CDR3 runs 14 residues. V was clipped by 2 bases and J by 7 bases, with 15 bases between them. Germline V gene data show CDR1 as SGDLS and CDR2 as YYNGEE. CDR3: CASSVTDFGGTQYF. DNA of the CDR3: TGTGCCAGCAGCGTGACCGACTTCGGTGGGACCCAGTACTTC.

This clonotype showed up just a few times. The CDR3 DNA reads TGCAGTGCTCACGTAACTAGCGGGAGAGCGGGGGAGCAGTACTTC. Translating gives CSAHVTSGRAGEQYF. V is TRBV20-1 and J is TRBJ2-7, with 11 bases identical to TRBD2. CDR1 and CDR2 (germline): DFQATT, SNEGSKA (reference sequence). The length of the CDR3 is 15 residues. After removal of 5 bases from V and 7 bases from J, the junction contained 13 bases not matched to a gene.

This clonotype was recorded a few times. This chain uses TRBV18 with TRBJ2-3; D gene uncertain. The CDR3 is 17 amino acids. The germline V gene encodes CDR1 KGHSH and CDR2 LQKENI. The V gene lost 5 bases and the J gene lost 2 bases, with 20 bases spanning the gap. This CDR3 reads CASSAFYASEPTDTQYF. For the CDR3, the DNA is TGTGCCAGCTCAGCATTCTATGCTTCGGAACCCACAGATACGCAGTATTTT.

This clonotype showed up just a few times. The chain carries TRBV4-3 and TRBJ2-2; D remains unclear. The CDR3 extends over 14 amino acids. Trimming took off 4 bases at V and 3 bases at J, with 9 bases between the two ends. Germline-derived CDR1 and CDR2 are LGHNA and YSLEER. In nucleotides, the CDR3 is TGCGCCAGCAGCCGGTCGTTAGACACCGGGGAGCTGTTTTTT. Residues: CASSRSLDTGELFF.

This clonotype was counted at least ten times. The chain couples TRBV30 to TRBJ2-1; unclear D gene. The germline V gene has CDR1 GTSNPN and CDR2 SVGIG (reference sequence). V gave up 0 bases and J gave up 5 bases, with 8 bases separating them. The CDR3 contains 13 residues. The CDR3 reads CAWSVYGDNEQFF. CDR3 nucleotides: TGTGCCTGGAGTGTGTACGGAGACAATGAGCAGTTCTTC.

The chain couples TRBV10-3 to TRBJ2-7; 7 nucleotides align to TRBD2. The germline CDR1 and CDR2 sequences are ENHRY and SYGVKD. Trimming removed 0 bases from V and 3 bases from J; junction bases left unmatched: 8. The CDR3 has 16 amino acids. The CDR3 is CAISESSSSGLYEQYF. The DNA for the CDR3 is TGTGCCATCAGTGAGTCGTCGTCTAGCGGTCTCTACGAGCAGTACTTC.

This chain uses TRBV28 with TRBJ2-7, with D possibly TRBD2 on 6 matching bases. The CDR3 spans 15 residues. The germline V gene encodes CDR1 MDHEN and CDR2 SYDVKM. V lost 3 bases and J 0 bases, leaving 12 bases between the germline ends. DNA of the CDR3: TGTGCCAGCAGTTTTTTGGGAGGATCCTCCTACGAGCAGTACTTC. Translating gives CASSFLGGSSYEQYF.

This clonotype was seen more than once but under ten times. The chain combines TRBV7-9 with TRBJ2-1, with 8 bases fitting TRBD2. Looked up from germline, CDR1 is SEHNR and CDR2 is FQNEAQ (reference sequence). The junction had 6 bases not matched to a gene; V was cut back by 5 bases and J by 6 bases. The CDR3 contains 14 residues. The CDR3 nucleotides read TGTGCCAGCAGCCCCACTAGCGGCTCCAATGAGCAGTTCTTC. The encoded protein is CASSPTSGSNEQFF. Looking up the rest from reference TRBV7-9 and TRBJ2-1 gives the full variable domain: DTGVSQNPRHKITKRGQNVTFRCDPISEHNRLYWYRQTLGQGPEFLTYFQNEAQLEKSRLLSDRFSAERPKGSFSTLEIQRTEQGDSAMYLCASSPTSGSNEQFFGPGTRLTVL.

This clonotype occurred a few times. V is TRBV5-4 and J is TRBJ2-7, with D hard to call. From germline, CDR1 is SGHNT and CDR2 YYREEE (reference sequence). V dropped 4 bases and J dropped 0 bases, with 8 bases sitting between them. The CDR3 totals 13 residues. The CDR3 nucleotides read TGTGCCAGCAGCCCCTTTCGCTCCTACGAGCAGTACTTC. Its protein is CASSPFRSYEQYF.

The chain carries TRBV9 and TRBJ2-4; D gene ambiguous. CDR3 length: 15 residues. Germline CDR1 and CDR2: SGDLS and YYNGEE. The V gene lost 7 bases and the J gene lost 2 bases, with 16 bases spanning the gap. For the CDR3, the DNA is TGTGCCAGCTCCTCTCGGTTTAGTACCAAAAACATTCAGTACTTC. Translation: CASSSRFSTKNIQYF. Full variable domain (missing parts from reference TRBV9 and TRBJ2-4): DSGVTQTPKHLITATGQRVTLRCSPRSGDLSVYWYQQSLDQGLQFLIQYYNGEERAKGNILERFSAQQFPDLHSELNLSSLELGDSALYFCASSSRFSTKNIQYFGAGTRLSVL.

A note on this clonotype: A much more abundant neighbour one base away suggests this may be a read error. The chain combines TRBV20-1 with TRBJ2-3, with TRBD2 identical over 10 bases. Unmatched junction bases numbered 12, after V lost 2 bases and J lost 13 bases. The germline V gene encodes CDR1 DFQATT and CDR2 SNEGSKA (reference sequence). This CDR3 has 14 residues. The CDR3 nucleotides are TGCAGTGCTAGACCCCTAGCGGGAGACATCGGAGAGTATTTT. Protein: CSARPLAGDIGEYF.

The gene calls are TRBV5-4 and TRBJ2-1; TRBD2 agrees at 13 bases. Germline values: CDR1 SGHNT, CDR2 YYREEE (reference sequence). Trimming removed 3 bases from V and 0 bases from J; junction bases left unmatched: 3. The CDR3 sequence is 17 residues long. The CDR3 nucleotides are TGTGCCAGCAGCTCGGGGACTAGCGGGGCCTCCTACAATGAGCAGTTCTTC. Translating it yields CASSSGTSGASYNEQFF.

The genes are TRBV20-1 and TRBJ1-6, with 9 bases identical to TRBD1. This CDR3 is built from 14 residues. The V gene end was trimmed by 1 base and the J gene end by 9 bases; junction bases not matched to a gene: 4. CDR1 DFQATT and CDR2 SNEGSKA come from the germline V gene (reference sequence). CDR3 coding DNA: TGCAGTGCTAGAGTGGGACAGGGCTCTTCACCCCTCCACTTT. Translation: CSARVGQGSSPLHF.

This clonotype was detected ten times or more. The V call is TRBV12-3 or TRBV12-4, the J call TRBJ2-5; D might be TRBD1 or TRBD2, each matching 5 bases. CDR3 size: 12 residues. Trimming shortened V by 6 bases and J by 9 bases, and 14 bases separated the two germline ends. The CDR3 loop is CASRGTGWAQYF. The CDR3 DNA reads as TGTGCCAGCAGGGGGACGGGGTGGGCCCAGTACTTC.

This clonotype was counted between two and nine times. The chain links TRBV20-1 to TRBJ1-5, with 7 bases matching TRBD1. CDR3 length: 14 residues. Trimming cost V 3 bases and J 4 bases; bases outside gene matches: 6. Per germline, CDR1 DFQATT and CDR2 SNEGSKA (reference sequence). The chain's CDR3 is CSARTGTANQPQHF. DNA of the CDR3: TGCAGTGCTAGGACTGGGACAGCAAATCAGCCCCAGCATTTT.

The chain recombines TRBV20-1 with TRBJ2-5, with 7 bases matching TRBD2. The V gene end was trimmed by 1 base and the J gene end by 2 bases; junction bases not matched to a gene: 10. This CDR3 has 16 amino acids. Germline CDR1 reads DFQATT; CDR2 reads SNEGSKA (reference sequence). The CDR3 DNA follows: TGCAGTGCTAGAGTTAGGGTCGTGGGGGGGCAAGAGACCCAGTACTTC. Its protein is CSARVRVVGGQETQYF.

This clonotype was counted many times. The rearrangement joins TRBV20-1 to TRBJ2-3, with TRBD2 matching over 8 bases. V shed 4 bases and J 4 bases; nucleotides not matched to a gene: 10. The CDR3 spans 15 residues. The V gene's germline CDR1 is DFQATT and CDR2 SNEGSKA (reference sequence). In DNA form, the CDR3 reads TGCAGTGCTATGAGACCGGGAGGGCCTTCAGATACGCAGTATTTT. This codes for CSAMRPGGPSDTQYF.

The chain recombines TRBV20-1 with TRBJ1-2; D is possibly TRBD1 (5 bases). The V and J ends lost 3 bases and 2 bases respectively, with 7 bases between them. The CDR3 is made up of 12 amino acids. Germline-derived CDR1 and CDR2 are DFQATT and SNEGSKA (reference sequence). The CDR3 spells CSASRDNYGYTF. Here the CDR3 DNA reads TGCAGTGCTAGCCGGGACAACTATGGCTACACCTTC.

This chain joins TRBV20-1 and TRBJ2-7; 7 bases line up with TRBD2. From germline, CDR1 is DFQATT and CDR2 SNEGSKA (reference sequence). The CDR3 totals 15 residues. Trimming took 2 bases from V and 5 from J; bases not matched to a gene: 12. The CDR3 reads CSARLPREIKNEQYF. In DNA form, the CDR3 reads TGCAGTGCTAGACTCCCGCGGGAGATTAAGAACGAGCAGTACTTC.

The rearrangement links TRBV5-4 to TRBJ2-1; 7 bases are shared with TRBD1. The CDR3 extends over 14 amino acids. The V and J ends lost 4 bases and 5 bases, in that order; junction bases with no gene match: 6. The germline V gene encodes CDR1 SGHNT and CDR2 YYREEE (reference sequence). This CDR3 is CASSQRQGNNEQFF. CDR3 nucleotide sequence: TGTGCCAGCAGCCAGCGACAGGGCAACAATGAGCAGTTCTTC.

The chain employs TRBV27 and TRBJ2-5, with D hard to call. V lost 3 bases to trimming and J lost 2 bases, with 22 bases between them. CDR3 length: 18 residues. Germline CDR1 is MNHEY and CDR2 is SMNVEV (reference sequence). This CDR3 is CASSLLPRYSSEQETQYF. The CDR3 nucleotides read TGTGCCAGCAGTTTGCTACCCCGGTACTCCAGCGAACAAGAGACCCAGTACTTC.